This T cell receptor (beta chain) was recorded in a study of T cells in Graves' hyperthyroidism and ophthalmopathy. There are many counts of this clonotype. Its matching antigen is unknown. Hyperthyroidism had been newly diagnosed in patients aged 18 to 65, and its duration was under 2 months. Those patients with uncontrolled infection, other autoimmune disease, pregnancy or lactation were excluded. The PBMCs had their origin in 10 ml of fresh peripheral blood. Germline trimming cut 4 bases from V and 5 bases from J; bases unmatched to any gene: 9. CDR1 is MDHEN, CDR2 SYDVKM, per germline. The CDR3 is 17 amino acids. Study-level findings and limits: Most expanded thyroid clonotypes above 0.001 recurred in blood.

Researchers took RNA transcripts and amplified the TCR beta CDR3 regions from them. HTBI primers were used for first-round RT-PCR of the TCR CDR3. MiXCR was run by TCRdb on the multiplex PCR reads, yielding one entry per CDR3 protein. The repertoire holds around 690,000 distinct CDR3 sequences, with approximately 15% as singletons. The sequencing sample was made of blood. This TCR came from a man over 45 with Graves' hyperthyroidism. The gene calls are TRBV28 and TRBJ2-5; the match to TRBD2 covers 14 bases. The CDR3 bases are TGTGCCAGCAGTTCCCCACGGACTAGCGGGAGGAGGGAGACCCAGTACTTC. Translating gives CASSSPRTSGRRETQYF.